This T cell receptor beta chain stems from a study of T cell repertoires in cytomegalovirus infection. TCRdb reprocessed the reads via MiXCR and lists one record per CDR3 protein. The sample has 350,000 to 500,000 distinct CDR3 sequences; approximately 30% are singletons. This CDR3 has 14 amino acids. V gave up 4 bases and J gave up 3 bases, with 9 bases separating them. CDR1 is MNHEY, CDR2 SVGAGI, per germline. Sequencing was performed on PBMCs. The chain joins TRBV6-5 to TRBJ1-4; D is perhaps TRBD1 (5 bases). This TCR came from a human donor in good health (CMV status not recorded). Some clones in this sample may be carry-over from other donors' samples. CDR3 sequence reads: CASSWGGANEKLFF. The CDR3 bases are TGTGCCAGCAGTTGGGGAGGGGCTAATGAAAAACTGTTTTTT.